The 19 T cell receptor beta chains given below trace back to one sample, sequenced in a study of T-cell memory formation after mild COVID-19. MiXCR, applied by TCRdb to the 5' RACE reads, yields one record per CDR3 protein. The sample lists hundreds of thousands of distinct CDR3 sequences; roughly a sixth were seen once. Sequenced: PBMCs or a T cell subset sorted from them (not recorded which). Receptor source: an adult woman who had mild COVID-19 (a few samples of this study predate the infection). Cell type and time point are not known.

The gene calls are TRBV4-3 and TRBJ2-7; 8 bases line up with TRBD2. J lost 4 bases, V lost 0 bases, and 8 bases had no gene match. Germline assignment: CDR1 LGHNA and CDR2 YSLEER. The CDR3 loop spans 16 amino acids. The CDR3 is CASSQDRIAGKYEQYF. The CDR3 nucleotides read TGCGCCAGCAGCCAAGATAGGATAGCGGGAAAATACGAGCAGTACTTC.

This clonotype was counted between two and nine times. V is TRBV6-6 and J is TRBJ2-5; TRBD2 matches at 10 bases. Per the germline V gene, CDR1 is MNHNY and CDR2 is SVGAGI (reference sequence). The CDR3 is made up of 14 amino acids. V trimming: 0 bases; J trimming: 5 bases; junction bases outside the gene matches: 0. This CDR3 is CASSYSTSGETQYF. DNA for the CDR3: TGTGCCAGCAGTTACTCGACTAGCGGGGAGACCCAGTACTTC.

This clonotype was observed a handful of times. This CDR3 is CASSGPAGGYEQFF. CDR3 bases: TGTGCCAGCAGTGGCCCAGCGGGAGGTTATGAGCAGTTCTTC. The chain recombines TRBV25-1 with TRBJ2-1; 9 bases line up with TRBD2. Per the germline V gene, CDR1 is MGHDK and CDR2 is SYGVNS. This CDR3 is built from 14 residues. The V and J ends lost 4 bases and 8 bases, in that order; junction bases with no gene match: 6.

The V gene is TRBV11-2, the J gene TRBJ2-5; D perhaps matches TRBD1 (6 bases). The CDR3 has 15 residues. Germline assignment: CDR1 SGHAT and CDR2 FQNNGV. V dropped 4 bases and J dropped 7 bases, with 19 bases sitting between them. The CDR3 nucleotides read TGTGCCAGCAGCTCCGCTGACACAGGGATCGGGACCCAGTACTTC. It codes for CASSSADTGIGTQYF. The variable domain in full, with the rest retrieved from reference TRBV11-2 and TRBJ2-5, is EAGVAQSPRYKIIEKRQSVAFWCNPISGHATLYWYQQILGQGPKLLIQFQNNGVVDDSQLPKDRFSAERLKGVDSTLKIQPAKLEDSAVYLCASSSADTGIGTQYFGPGTRLLVL.

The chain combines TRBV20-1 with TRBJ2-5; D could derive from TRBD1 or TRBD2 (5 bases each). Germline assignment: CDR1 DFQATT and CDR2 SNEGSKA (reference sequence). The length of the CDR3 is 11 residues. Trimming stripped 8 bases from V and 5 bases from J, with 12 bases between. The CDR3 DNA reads TGCAGTCCTCAGGGCGGGGAGACCCAGTACTTC. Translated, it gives CSPQGGETQYF.

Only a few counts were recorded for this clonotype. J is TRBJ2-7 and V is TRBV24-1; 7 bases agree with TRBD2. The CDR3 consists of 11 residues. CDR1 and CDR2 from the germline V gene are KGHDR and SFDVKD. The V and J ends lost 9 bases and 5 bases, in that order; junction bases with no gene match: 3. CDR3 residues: CATGEGHEQYF. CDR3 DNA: TGTGCCACCGGGGAGGGCCACGAGCAGTACTTC.

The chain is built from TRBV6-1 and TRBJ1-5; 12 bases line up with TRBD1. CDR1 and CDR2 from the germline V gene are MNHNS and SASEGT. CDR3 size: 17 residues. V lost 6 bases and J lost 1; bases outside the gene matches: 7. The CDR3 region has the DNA TGTGCCAGCAGAGGGGCCGGGACAGGGGGCAGCAATCAGCCCCAGCATTTT. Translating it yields CASRGAGTGGSNQPQHF.

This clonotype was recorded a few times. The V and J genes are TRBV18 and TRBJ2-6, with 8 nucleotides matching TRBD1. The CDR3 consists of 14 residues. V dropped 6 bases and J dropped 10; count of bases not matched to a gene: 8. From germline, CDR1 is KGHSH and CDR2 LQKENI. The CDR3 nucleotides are TGTGCCAGCTCTTCCGGGACAGGCGGGAACGTCCTGACTTTC. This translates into CASSSGTGGNVLTF.

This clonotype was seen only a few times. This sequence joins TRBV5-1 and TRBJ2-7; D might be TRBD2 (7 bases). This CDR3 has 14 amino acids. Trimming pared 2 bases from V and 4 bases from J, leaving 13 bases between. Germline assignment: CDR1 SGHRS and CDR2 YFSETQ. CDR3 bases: TGCGCCAGCAGCTTAAGGGGGAGGGAATACGAGCAGTACTTC. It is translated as CASSLRGREYEQYF.

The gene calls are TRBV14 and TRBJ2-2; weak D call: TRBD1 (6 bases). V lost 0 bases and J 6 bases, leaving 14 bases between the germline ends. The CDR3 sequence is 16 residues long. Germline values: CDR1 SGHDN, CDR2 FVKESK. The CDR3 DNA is TGTGCCAGCAGCCAAGAATTACAGGGCAAGCCCGGGGAGCTGTTTTTT. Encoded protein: CASSQELQGKPGELFF.

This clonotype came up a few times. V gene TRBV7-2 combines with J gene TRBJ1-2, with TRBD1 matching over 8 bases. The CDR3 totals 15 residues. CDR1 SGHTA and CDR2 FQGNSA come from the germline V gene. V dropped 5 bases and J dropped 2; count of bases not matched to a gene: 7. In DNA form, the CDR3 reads TGTGCCAGCAGCCACGGGACAGGTGGCAACTATGGCTACACCTTC. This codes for CASSHGTGGNYGYTF.

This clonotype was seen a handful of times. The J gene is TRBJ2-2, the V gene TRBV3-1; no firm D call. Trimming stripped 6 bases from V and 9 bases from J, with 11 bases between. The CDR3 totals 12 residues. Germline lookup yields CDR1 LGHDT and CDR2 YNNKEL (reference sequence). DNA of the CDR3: TGTGCCAGCAGTCAGCACCGTCGGGAGCTGTTTTTT. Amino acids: CASSQHRRELFF.

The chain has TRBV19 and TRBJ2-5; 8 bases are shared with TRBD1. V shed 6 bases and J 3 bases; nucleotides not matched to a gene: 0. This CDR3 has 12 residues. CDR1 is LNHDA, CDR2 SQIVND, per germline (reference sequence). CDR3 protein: CASRDREETQYF. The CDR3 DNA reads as TGTGCCAGTAGGGACAGGGAAGAGACCCAGTACTTC.

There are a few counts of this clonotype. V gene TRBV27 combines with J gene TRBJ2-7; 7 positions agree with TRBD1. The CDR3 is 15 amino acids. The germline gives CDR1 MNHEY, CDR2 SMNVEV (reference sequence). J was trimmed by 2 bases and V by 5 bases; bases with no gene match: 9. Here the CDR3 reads CASSPQGFEAYEQYF. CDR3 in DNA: TGTGCCAGCAGTCCACAGGGGTTTGAGGCCTACGAGCAGTACTTC.

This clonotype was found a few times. CDR3 nucleotides: TGTGCCAGCAGCTTGGCAGAGGGACAGGGCCCCTACGAGCAGTACTTC. This gives the protein CASSLAEGQGPYEQYF. The V gene is TRBV5-5, the J gene TRBJ2-7; TRBD1 aligns across 9 bases. The CDR3 extends over 16 amino acids. J lost 2 bases, V lost 0 bases, and 6 bases had no gene match. Germline loops: CDR1 SGHKS, CDR2 YYEKEE (reference sequence).

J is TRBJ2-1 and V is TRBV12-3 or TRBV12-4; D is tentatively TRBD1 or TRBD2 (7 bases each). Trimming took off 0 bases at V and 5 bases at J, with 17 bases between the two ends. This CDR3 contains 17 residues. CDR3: CASSLAPDREGNNEQFF. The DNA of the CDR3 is TGTGCCAGCAGTTTAGCCCCCGACAGGGAGGGGAACAATGAGCAGTTCTTC.

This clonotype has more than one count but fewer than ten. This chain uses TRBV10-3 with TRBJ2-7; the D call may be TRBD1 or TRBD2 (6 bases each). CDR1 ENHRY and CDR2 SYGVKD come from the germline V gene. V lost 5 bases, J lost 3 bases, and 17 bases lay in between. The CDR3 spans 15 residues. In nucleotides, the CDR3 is TGTGCCATCAGTCGTACAGGGACGCGGGGCTACGAGCAGTACTTC. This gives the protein CAISRTGTRGYEQYF.

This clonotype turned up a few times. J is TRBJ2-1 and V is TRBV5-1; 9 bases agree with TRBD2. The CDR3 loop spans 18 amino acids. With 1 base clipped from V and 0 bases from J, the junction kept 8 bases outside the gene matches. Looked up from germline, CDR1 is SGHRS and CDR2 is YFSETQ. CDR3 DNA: TGCGCCAGCAGCTTGCTAGCGGGACTGGGGAGCTCCTACAATGAGCAGTTCTTC. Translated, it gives CASSLLAGLGSSYNEQFF. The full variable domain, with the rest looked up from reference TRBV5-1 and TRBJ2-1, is KAGVTQTPRYLIKTRGQQVTLSCSPISGHRSVSWYQQTPGQGLQFLFEYFSETQRNKGNFPGRFSGRQFSNSRSEMNVSTLELGDSALYLCASSLLAGLGSSYNEQFFGPGTRLTVL.

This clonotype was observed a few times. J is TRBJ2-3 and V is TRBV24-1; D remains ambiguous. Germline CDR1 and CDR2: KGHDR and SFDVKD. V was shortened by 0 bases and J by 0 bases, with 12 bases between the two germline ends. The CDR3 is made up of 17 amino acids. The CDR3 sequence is CATSDLAGPPSTDTQYF. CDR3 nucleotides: TGTGCCACCAGTGATTTGGCAGGCCCACCTAGCACAGATACGCAGTATTTT.